This T cell receptor (beta chain) is from a study of siplizumab effects on memory and regulatory T cells. Study observations and caveats: Alloreactive sequences that could be traced to unstimulated CD4+ memory cells showed a significant reduction under siplizumab. Suppressive activity of Tregs proliferating in siplizumab cultures remained unconfirmed.

The data were produced by immunoSEQ multiplex PCR, yet TCRdb's version contains in-frame clones alone and is incomplete. The repertoire holds roughly 120,000 clones, with 94% as singletons. The table lists this clone with a count of one. Its antigen is currently unknown. The CDR3 length is 14 residues. Germline CDR1 is SGHTA and CDR2 is FQGNSA. Trimming removed 7 bases from V and 4 bases from J; junction bases left unmatched: 7. The source material was non-Treg CD4+ T cells sorted from blood. The TCR originated in a human donor in good health. This rearrangement joins TRBV7-2 to TRBJ1-2; the match to TRBD1 covers 9 bases. In nucleotides, the CDR3 is TGTGCCAGCACCCCGGGACAGGGAGCCTATGGCTACACCTTC. This translates into CASTPGQGAYGYTF.